The 32 T cell receptor beta chains presented below share a single source sample, sequenced in a study of fetal regulatory T cell absence and autoimmunity. The data were produced by immunoSEQ multiplex PCR, yet TCRdb's version contains in-frame clones alone and is incomplete. The data show about 46,000 clones, approximately 83% seen once. The source material was cord blood. The origin of the receptors is a newborn boy with IPEX syndrome.

The J gene is TRBJ1-6, the V gene TRBV5-8; TRBD1 is a possible D gene (6 bases). CDR3 length equals 17 residues. V was trimmed by 2 bases and J by 0 bases, leaving 12 bases between them. Germline CDR1 reads SGHTS; CDR2 reads YDEGEE. The CDR3 here is CASSFGQSGSYNSPLHF. DNA for the CDR3: TGTGCCAGCAGCTTCGGACAGTCTGGCTCCTATAATTCACCCCTCCACTTT.

The gene calls are TRBV19 and TRBJ1-6; 8 bases agree with TRBD1. Trimming cost V 9 bases and J 10 bases; bases outside gene matches: 11. Germline CDR1 LNHDA, CDR2 SQIVND (reference sequence). The CDR3 has 14 amino acids. Written as DNA, the CDR3 is TGTGCCAGCGACGGACAGGGAAGTGGGTCACCCCTCCACTTT. This codes for CASDGQGSGSPLHF.

This clone was detected a few times. V and J are TRBV9 and TRBJ2-1; 7 positions match TRBD2. V gave up 2 bases and J gave up 3 bases; unmatched junction bases: 5. Germline V CDR1 and CDR2: SGDLS, YYNGEE. The CDR3 extends over 15 amino acids. As DNA, the CDR3 is TGTGCCAGCAGCGTCGCTAGCGGACTCTACAATGAGCAGTTCTTC. Its translation: CASSVASGLYNEQFF.

There are a few counts of this clone. The chain links TRBV25-1 to TRBJ2-7; TRBD2 might be the D (6 bases). The ends were cut back, 1 base at V and 6 bases at J, with 10 bases in the middle. Germline lookup yields CDR1 MGHDK and CDR2 SYGVNS. This CDR3 spans 13 amino acids. CDR3 nucleotides: TGTGCCAGCAGTGAATTAGCGGATCCCGAGCAGTACTTC. It specifies CASSELADPEQYF.

V usage is TRBV19 and J usage is TRBJ2-1, with D unresolved. The germline CDR1 and CDR2 sequences are LNHDA and SQIVND (reference sequence). V was clipped by 0 bases and J by 1 base, with 4 bases between them. This CDR3 has 14 amino acids. The CDR3 reads CASSIDGSYNEQFF. In DNA, the CDR3 is TGTGCCAGTAGTATAGATGGTTCCTACAATGAGCAGTTCTTC. The entire variable domain, with the rest obtained from reference TRBV19 and TRBJ2-1, is as follows: DGGITQSPKYLFRKEGQNVTLSCEQNLNHDAMYWYRQDPGQGLRLIYYSQIVNDFQKGDIAEGYSVSREKKESFPLTVTSAQKNPTAFYLCASSIDGSYNEQFFGPGTRLTVL.

The genes are TRBV5-1 and TRBJ2-1; TRBD2 aligns across 10 bases. V shed 4 bases, J shed 2 bases, and the junction held 3 bases outside the gene matches. The CDR3 runs 15 residues. Germline V gene sequence: CDR1 SGHRS, CDR2 YFSETQ. The CDR3 protein is CASSESGGAYNEQFF. CDR3 bases: TGCGCCAGCAGCGAGAGCGGGGGGGCCTACAATGAGCAGTTCTTC.

The chain links TRBV7-2 to TRBJ1-1; possible D gene TRBD1, 6 bases. The length of the CDR3 is 16 residues. The ends were cut back, 2 bases at V and 2 bases at J, with 15 bases in the middle. Germline CDR1 and CDR2: SGHTA and FQGNSA. The CDR3 coding sequence is TGTGCCAGCAGCTTACCAGTCGACAGGCTAAACACTGAAGCTTTCTTT. It codes for CASSLPVDRLNTEAFF.

The V call is TRBV27, the J call TRBJ2-3, with D possibly matching TRBD2 (6 bases). The length of the CDR3 is 15 residues. Germline-derived CDR1 and CDR2 are MNHEY and SMNVEV (reference sequence). Trimming pared 5 bases from V and 3 bases from J, leaving 15 bases between. CDR3 protein: CASSARDRGTDTQYF. Here the CDR3 DNA reads TGTGCCAGCAGTGCGCGGGACCGGGGGACAGATACGCAGTATTTT.

The V and J genes are TRBV10-2 and TRBJ1-2; D call uncertain. The CDR3 contains 13 residues. V lost 0 bases and J 5 bases, leaving 7 bases between the germline ends. Germline CDR1 is WSHSY and CDR2 is SAAADI. CDR3 residues: CASSESTVYGYTF. CDR3 in DNA: TGCGCCAGCAGTGAGTCAACTGTTTATGGCTACACCTTC.

The rearrangement uses TRBV2 and TRBJ2-5, with 8 nucleotides matching TRBD2. The V gene's germline CDR1 is SNHLY and CDR2 FYNNEI. J was trimmed by 12 bases and V by 2 bases; bases with no gene match: 8. The CDR3 loop spans 13 amino acids. CDR3 in DNA: TGTGCCAGCAGTGAAACTAGCGGAGCGGTGGAGTACTTC. Amino acids: CASSETSGAVEYF.

This chain connects TRBV5-1 to TRBJ1-1; TRBD1 aligns across 9 bases. After removal of 3 bases from V and 0 bases from J, the junction contained 9 bases not matched to a gene. CDR1 is SGHRS, CDR2 YFSETQ, per germline. The CDR3 contains 17 residues. The CDR3 sequence: CASSSTNRGLMNTEAFF. CDR3 nucleotide sequence: TGCGCCAGCAGCTCTACCAACAGGGGGCTCATGAACACTGAAGCTTTCTTT.

The chain combines TRBV5-6 with TRBJ2-1, with D perhaps being TRBD1 or TRBD2 (5 bases each). The CDR3 has 17 amino acids. Trimming cost V 2 bases and J 0 bases, with 15 bases left between them. CDR1 and CDR2 (germline): SGHDT, YYEEEE. CDR3 region: CASSFAPWGSSYNEQFF. The CDR3, as DNA: TGTGCCAGCAGCTTTGCCCCCTGGGGGAGCTCCTACAATGAGCAGTTCTTC.

This clone has a handful of counts. The V and J genes are TRBV2 and TRBJ2-7, with D perhaps TRBD2 (6 bases). The CDR3 length is 13 residues. V dropped 6 bases and J dropped 4 bases, with 13 bases sitting between them. Germline values: CDR1 SNHLY, CDR2 FYNNEI. The CDR3 coding sequence is TGTGCCAGCAGCCCCGGACTAACTTACGAGCAGTACTTC. Amino acids: CASSPGLTYEQYF.

This sequence joins TRBV10-2 and TRBJ1-1, with D maybe TRBD1 (6 bases). This CDR3 has 15 amino acids. V was trimmed by 2 bases and J by 4 bases, leaving 14 bases between them. Germline-derived CDR1 and CDR2 are WSHSY and SAAADI. CDR3 amino acids: CASSESKLGGTEAFF. CDR3 coding DNA: TGCGCCAGCAGTGAGAGTAAGTTAGGGGGCACTGAAGCTTTCTTT.

CDR3 sequence reads: CASSSPPGGRETQYF. Here the CDR3 DNA reads TGTGCCAGCAGCTCCCCCCCGGGGGGTCGAGAGACCCAGTACTTC. The chain is built from TRBV7-2 and TRBJ2-5; 7 bases map to TRBD2. The CDR3 has 15 residues. The V and J ends lost 4 bases and 4 bases, in that order; junction bases with no gene match: 9. Looked up from germline, CDR1 is SGHTA and CDR2 is FQGNSA.

The gene calls are TRBV21-1 and TRBJ2-5; the D call TRBD1 from the table was never checked on the DNA. TRBV21-1 is termed a pseudogene. The CDR3 has 13 amino acids. The CDR3 bases are TGTGCCAGCCCGACAGGGCTTGAGGAGACCCAGTACTTC. Translating it yields CASPTGLEETQYF.

CDR3 in amino acids: CASSLSWLAGENTGELFF. CDR3 nucleotides: TGTGCCAGCAGCTTGAGTTGGTTAGCGGGGGAGAACACCGGGGAGCTGTTTTTT. V gene TRBV11-3 combines with J gene TRBJ2-2; 9 nucleotides line up with TRBD2. Germline CDR1 SGHNT, CDR2 YENEEA. Losses at the gene ends were 3 bases for V and 1 base for J; bases not matched to a gene: 9. The CDR3 sequence is 18 residues long.

This rearrangement joins TRBV14 to TRBJ1-3; D remains ambiguous. V gave up 3 bases and J gave up 0 bases, with 18 bases separating them. Germline V lookup: CDR1 SGHDN, CDR2 FVKESK. The CDR3 is 18 residues long. CDR3 in amino acids: CASSHTISGSSSGNTIYF. Here the CDR3 DNA reads TGTGCCAGCAGCCACACCATAAGCGGCTCAAGCTCTGGAAACACCATATATTTT.

The chain carries TRBV7-9 and TRBJ1-4, with 9 nucleotides matching TRBD1. This CDR3 contains 16 residues. From germline, CDR1 is SEHNR and CDR2 FQNEAQ (reference sequence). Trimming at V came to 4 bases and at J to 7 bases, leaving 10 bases not matched to a gene. CDR3 in amino acids: CASSSRGLDRGEKLFF. DNA for the CDR3: TGTGCCAGCAGCTCTAGAGGGCTGGACAGGGGTGAAAAACTGTTTTTT.

The chain carries TRBV5-4 and TRBJ2-3, with TRBD2 matching 9 bases. The CDR3 is 16 amino acids. V lost 0 bases, J lost 2 bases, and 4 bases stayed unmatched. Germline CDR1 reads SGHNT; CDR2 reads YYREEE (reference sequence). In nucleotides, the CDR3 is TGTGCCAGCAGCTTGGCTAGCGGGATCTCCACAGATACGCAGTATTTT. It codes for CASSLASGISTDTQYF.

V and J are TRBV4-1 and TRBJ2-2, with 11 bases aligning to TRBD2. Germline V lookup: CDR1 MGHRA, CDR2 YSYEKL. The CDR3 sequence is 15 residues long. V shed 2 bases, J shed 5 bases, and the junction held 1 base outside the gene matches. The CDR3 loop is CASSQRLAGTGELFF. For the CDR3, the DNA is TGCGCCAGCAGCCAAAGACTAGCGGGGACCGGGGAGCTGTTTTTT.

This clone showed up just a few times. The chain uses TRBV5-4 and TRBJ2-7; D is unresolved. In germline, CDR1 is SGHNT, CDR2 YYREEE (reference sequence). The CDR3 has 11 residues. Trimming cost V 0 bases and J 5 bases, with 3 bases left between them. CDR3 sequence reads: CASSLDHEQYF. The CDR3 bases are TGTGCCAGCAGCTTGGACCACGAGCAGTACTTC. The full variable domain, its missing parts supplied by reference TRBV5-4 and TRBJ2-7, is ETGVTQSPTHLIKTRGQQVTLRCSSQSGHNTVSWYQQALGQGPQFIFQYYREEENGRGNFPPRFSGLQFPNYSSELNVNALELDDSALYLCASSLDHEQYFGPGTRLTVT.

This chain links TRBV19 with TRBJ2-3; D might be TRBD2 (5 bases). Trimming took off 4 bases at V and 5 bases at J, with 19 bases between the two ends. This CDR3 has 16 residues. Germline V gene lookup returns CDR1 LNHDA and CDR2 SQIVND (reference sequence). CDR3 coding DNA: TGTGCCAGTAGTACCCACCAAACTAGGGTCGGAGATACGCAGTATTTT. This translates into CASSTHQTRVGDTQYF.

This clone showed up just a few times. The V and J genes are TRBV6-5 and TRBJ1-2, with D uncertain. This CDR3 has 11 residues. Trimming pared 5 bases from V and 2 bases from J, leaving 3 bases between. CDR1 is MNHEY and CDR2 is SVGAGI in the germline V gene. The CDR3 nucleotides read TGTGCCAGCAGTGACAACTATGGCTACACCTTC. This gives the protein CASSDNYGYTF.

This rearrangement joins TRBV27 to TRBJ1-6; D is ambiguous. The CDR3 consists of 12 residues. Trimming cost V 4 bases and J 5 bases, with 3 bases left between them. Germline V CDR1 and CDR2: MNHEY, SMNVEV (reference sequence). The CDR3 sequence is CASSYNNSPLHF. Written as DNA, the CDR3 is TGTGCCAGCAGTTACAATAATTCACCCCTCCACTTT.

The CDR3 DNA follows: TGTGCCAGCAGCTTAGGGAGACAGGGGAAAGATACGCAGTATTTT. It encodes CASSLGRQGKDTQYF. The chain couples TRBV7-8 to TRBJ2-3; 8 nucleotides line up with TRBD1. Germline V CDR1 and CDR2: SGHVS, FQNEAQ. The V gene end was trimmed by 1 base and the J gene end by 5 bases; junction bases not matched to a gene: 5. There are 15 residues in the CDR3.

The chain carries TRBV5-6 and TRBJ2-7, with D uncertain. There are 14 residues in the CDR3. Germline-derived CDR1 and CDR2 are SGHDT and YYEEEE. V lost 1 base to trimming and J lost 0 bases, with 8 bases between them. The CDR3 reads CASSLFHSSYEQYF. The CDR3 DNA follows: TGTGCCAGCAGCTTGTTTCACAGCTCCTACGAGCAGTACTTC.

The CDR3 DNA is TGCGCCAGCAGCCAAGAGGGTTGGGAATACACTGAAGCTTTCTTT. This sequence encodes CASSQEGWEYTEAFF. V gene TRBV4-1 combines with J gene TRBJ1-1; D uncertain. The CDR3 runs to 15 residues. Germline assignment: CDR1 MGHRA and CDR2 YSYEKL. The germline V and J ends were trimmed by 0 bases and 3 bases, with 11 bases remaining between them.

This clone was observed a few times. The V and J genes are TRBV2 and TRBJ2-7; D gene ambiguous. The CDR3 totals 12 residues. The V and J ends lost 10 bases and 6 bases respectively, with 16 bases between them. Germline V CDR1 and CDR2: SNHLY, FYNNEI. In nucleotides, the CDR3 is TGTGCCACACAACGAGAGGCGGCCGAGCAGTACTTC. This encodes CATQREAAEQYF. Full variable domain (outside the CDR3, taken from reference TRBV2 and TRBJ2-7): EPEVTQTPSHQVTQMGQEVILRCVPISNHLYFYWYRQILGQKVEFLVSFYNNEISEKSEIFDDQFSVERPDGSNFTLKIRSTKLEDSAMYFCATQREAAEQYFGPGTRLTVT.

This clone was seen a single time. This rearrangement joins TRBV6-1 to TRBJ2-7; 7 nucleotides line up with TRBD1. With 2 bases clipped from V and 0 bases from J, the junction kept 1 base outside the gene matches. Germline V gene sequence: CDR1 MNHNS, CDR2 SASEGT. CDR3 length: 14 amino acids. This chain's CDR3 is CASSERDSSYEQYF. CDR3 nucleotide sequence: TGTGCCAGCAGTGAACGGGACAGCTCCTACGAGCAGTACTTC.

The chain uses TRBV7-6 and TRBJ2-3, with 11 nucleotides matching TRBD2. Germline loops: CDR1 SGHVS, CDR2 FNYEAQ. This CDR3 spans 17 amino acids. V lost 4 bases and J lost 2; bases outside the gene matches: 8. The CDR3 protein is CASSSTEGLAVTDTQYF. CDR3 sequence (DNA): TGTGCCAGCAGCTCGACCGAGGGACTAGCGGTCACAGATACGCAGTATTTT.

The V and J genes are TRBV27 and TRBJ2-1; the D is unclear. Germline values: CDR1 MNHEY, CDR2 SMNVEV (reference sequence). This CDR3 contains 13 residues. The germline V and J ends were trimmed by 5 bases and 9 bases, with 14 bases remaining between them. For the CDR3, the DNA is TGTGCCAGCAGTGCCTCAATGGGCATTGAGCAGTTCTTC. Amino acid sequence: CASSASMGIEQFF.